Detailed here is one T cell receptor beta chain. Its antigen is undetermined. The method, 5' RACE with UMI labels, was used to prepare the TRB cDNA libraries. TCRdb reprocessed the 5' RACE reads and reports one entry per CDR3 protein, with no DNA. The specimen's table records tens of thousands of distinct CDR3 sequences. This specimen comes from a study of CXCR3-negative and CXCR3-positive naive CD8 T cells. Study conclusions and caveats: CXCR3-positive naive cells had more hydrophobic TRB CDR3s than CXCR3-negative naive cells. Within a donor, both naive subsets shared TRBV-TRBJ usage, unlike memory cells.

The CDR3 spans 12 residues. Every subset of CD8+ T cells was sorted in triplicate at 250,000 to 350,000 cells each. The sequenced sample consisted of naive CXCR3+ CD8+ T cells from blood. Sample subset: CD45RO-CCR7+CD27+CD95- naive CD8+ T cells expressing CXCR3 (TNR3+). V and J are TRBV12-3 or TRBV12-4 and TRBJ1-1. The sequence was collected from a human donor in good health. Some clones in this sample may be carry-over from other donors' samples. This chain's CDR3 is CASSYGLVEAFF.